Reported below is one T cell receptor beta chain. Its specificity is unknown. Germline-derived CDR1 and CDR2 are MNHEY and SVGAGI. This CDR3 spans 13 amino acids. V lost 3 bases to trimming and J lost 1 base, with 6 bases between them. These data are taken from a study of T cell responses to AZD1222 COVID-19 vaccine. Study-wide points: Mapped onto spike, vaccine-associated CD4 TCRs spanned it and were dominant at 160-218 and 743-854. Mostly white British, mostly female donors; authors suggested clonal diversity may be underestimated.

Sequencing used immunoSEQ multiplex PCR; TCRdb keeps in-frame clones, though not all of them. Of 100,000 to 130,000 clones listed, around nine tenths are singletons. This chain links TRBV6-5 with TRBJ1-1; D not resolved. This TCR derives from an adult in good health. The sequenced sample was peripheral blood, obtained on day 0 of AZD1222 vaccination. The CDR3 region is CASSYIRNTEAFF. CDR3 sequence (DNA): TGTGCCAGCAGTTATATAAGGAACACTGAAGCTTTCTTT.